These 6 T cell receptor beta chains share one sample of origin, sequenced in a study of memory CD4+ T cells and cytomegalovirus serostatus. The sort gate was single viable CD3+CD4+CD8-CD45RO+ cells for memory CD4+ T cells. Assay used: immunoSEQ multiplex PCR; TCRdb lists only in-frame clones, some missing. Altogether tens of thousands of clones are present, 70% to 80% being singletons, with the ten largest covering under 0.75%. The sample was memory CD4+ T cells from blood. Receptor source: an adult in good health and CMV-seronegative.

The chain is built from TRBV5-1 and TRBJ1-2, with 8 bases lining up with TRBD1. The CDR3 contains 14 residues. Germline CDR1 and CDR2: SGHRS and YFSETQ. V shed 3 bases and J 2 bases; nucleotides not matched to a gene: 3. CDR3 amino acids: CASSSTGGNYGYTF. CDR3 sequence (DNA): TGCGCCAGCAGCTCTACAGGGGGGAACTATGGCTACACCTTC. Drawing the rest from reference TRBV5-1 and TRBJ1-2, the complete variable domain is KAGVTQTPRYLIKTRGQQVTLSCSPISGHRSVSWYQQTPGQGLQFLFEYFSETQRNKGNFPGRFSGRQFSNSRSEMNVSTLELGDSALYLCASSSTGGNYGYTFGSGTRLTVV.

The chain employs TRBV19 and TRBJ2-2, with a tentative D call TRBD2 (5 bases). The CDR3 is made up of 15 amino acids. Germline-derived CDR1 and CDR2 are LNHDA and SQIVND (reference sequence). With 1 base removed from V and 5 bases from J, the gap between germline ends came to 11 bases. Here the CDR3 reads CASSIGRRGTGELFF. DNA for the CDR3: TGTGCCAGTAGTATAGGAAGACGGGGTACCGGGGAGCTGTTTTTT.

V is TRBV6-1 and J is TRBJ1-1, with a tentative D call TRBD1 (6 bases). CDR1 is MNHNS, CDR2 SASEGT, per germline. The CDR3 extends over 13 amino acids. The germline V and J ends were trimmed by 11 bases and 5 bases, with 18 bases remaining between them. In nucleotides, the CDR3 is TGTGCCTGTCAAACAGGGTCCTCGACTGAAGCTTTCTTT. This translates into CACQTGSSTEAFF.

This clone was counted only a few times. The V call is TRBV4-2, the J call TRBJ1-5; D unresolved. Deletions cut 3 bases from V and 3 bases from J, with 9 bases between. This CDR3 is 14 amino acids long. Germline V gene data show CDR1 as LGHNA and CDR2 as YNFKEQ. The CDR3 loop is CASSHLGDNQPQHF. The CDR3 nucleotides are TGTGCCAGCAGCCATTTGGGCGACAATCAGCCCCAGCATTTT.

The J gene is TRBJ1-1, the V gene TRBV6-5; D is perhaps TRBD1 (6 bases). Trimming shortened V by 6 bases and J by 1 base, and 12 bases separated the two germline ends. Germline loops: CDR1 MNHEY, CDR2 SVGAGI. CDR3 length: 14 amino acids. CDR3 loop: CASRAQGWNTEAFF. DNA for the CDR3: TGTGCCAGCAGGGCACAGGGTTGGAACACTGAAGCTTTCTTT.

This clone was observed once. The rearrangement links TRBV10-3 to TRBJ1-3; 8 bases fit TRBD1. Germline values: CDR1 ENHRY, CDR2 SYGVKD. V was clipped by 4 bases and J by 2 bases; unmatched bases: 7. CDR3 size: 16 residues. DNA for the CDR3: TGTGCCATCAGTGGCCCCCAGACAGGGGCTGGAAACACCATATATTTT. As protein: CAISGPQTGAGNTIYF.